This TCR beta chain was sequenced for a study of CD8 T cells in Susac syndrome. With random hexamers, roughly 0.45 to 1 ug RNA was reverse transcribed. Each CDR3 protein is one row after TCRdb ran MiXCR on the immunoSEQ multiplex PCR reads. The sample records roughly 140,000 distinct CDR3 sequences, approximately 95% being singletons. V lost 1 base and J lost 0, with 14 bases in between. The CDR3 is 16 residues long. Germline V gives CDR1 SGHNT, CDR2 YYREEE (reference sequence). This sequence joins TRBV5-4 and TRBJ2-7, with D possibly TRBD2 on 7 matching bases. The specimen sequenced was CD4+ T cells from PBMCs. The sequence derives from a human donor with Susac syndrome. CDR3 sequence reads: CASSLLGGAASYEQYF. The CDR3 DNA reads TGTGCCAGCAGCTTGCTGGGGGGGGCCGCCTCCTACGAGCAGTACTTC.